These 25 T cell receptor beta chains came from one sample sequenced in a study of shared T cell receptors in the human thymus. TCRdb's copy holds only in-frame clones and misses some; the assay was immunoSEQ multiplex PCR. Of hundreds of thousands of clones listed, roughly 90% were seen once; the top ten hold about 0.01%. These data are also associated with another study on human thymus T cells.

Sample: thymocytes. The receptors were sampled from a boy under two years old with a congenital heart defect.

CDR3 sequence (DNA): TGTGCCACCAGCCCTACTGACACGTACAATCAGCCCCAGCATTTT. Residues: CATSPTDTYNQPQHF. The chain links TRBV15 to TRBJ1-5; D ambiguous. Germline V gene lookup returns CDR1 LNHNV and CDR2 YYDKDF (reference sequence). This CDR3 region has 15 residues. Trimming cost V 5 bases and J 3 bases, with 14 bases left between them. Full variable domain (missing parts from reference TRBV15 and TRBJ1-5): DAMVIQNPRYQVTQFGKPVTLSCSQTLNHNVMYWYQQKSSQAPKLLFHYYDKDFNNEADTPDNFQSRRPNTSFCFLDIRSPGLGDTAMYLCATSPTDTYNQPQHFGDGTRLSIL.

The genes are TRBV28 and TRBJ2-5; perhaps TRBD2 as D (5 bases). V lost 5 bases and J lost 3, with 13 bases in between. The CDR3 sequence is 14 residues long. CDR1 and CDR2 from the germline V gene are MDHEN and SYDVKM. CDR3 in amino acids: CASSPAGGKETQYF. CDR3 in DNA: TGTGCCAGCAGTCCCGCGGGTGGCAAAGAGACCCAGTACTTC. Filled out from reference TRBV28 and TRBJ2-5, the complete variable domain reads DVKVTQSSRYLVKRTGEKVFLECVQDMDHENMFWYRQDPGLGLRLIYFSYDVKMKEKGDIPEGYSVSREKKERFSLILESASTNQTSMYLCASSPAGGKETQYFGPGTRLLVL.

V gene TRBV7-2 combines with J gene TRBJ2-1; 16 bases are a match to TRBD2. The V gene end was trimmed by 5 bases and the J gene end by 2 bases; junction bases not matched to a gene: 6. Looked up from germline, CDR1 is SGHTA and CDR2 is FQGNSA. The CDR3 loop spans 18 amino acids. For the CDR3, the DNA is TGTGCCAGCAGCCCCAGGGGACTAGCGGGAGGGACCTACAATGAGCAGTTCTTC. As protein: CASSPRGLAGGTYNEQFF.

The chain uses TRBV4-2 and TRBJ2-3, with TRBD2 identical over 9 bases. Trimming cost V 0 bases and J 0 bases; bases outside gene matches: 10. The CDR3 spans 19 residues. The germline V gene encodes CDR1 LGHNA and CDR2 YNFKEQ. The CDR3 protein is CASSQDRASGNLSTDTQYF. The CDR3 coding sequence is TGTGCCAGCAGCCAAGATAGGGCTAGCGGGAATCTAAGCACAGATACGCAGTATTTT.

The V and J genes are TRBV16 and TRBJ1-4; D is unresolved. The CDR3 is 18 residues long. V was pared by 5 bases and J by 0 bases, with 19 bases between. Germline-derived CDR1 and CDR2 are KGHSY and FQNENV. The CDR3 DNA reads TGTGCCAGCAGCTGTCTACCTTGGTTAAATGCAACTAATGAAAAACTGTTTTTT. Translation gives CASSCLPWLNATNEKLFF.

The gene calls are TRBV5-6 and TRBJ2-1, with D possibly TRBD2 on 7 matching bases. Germline-derived CDR1 and CDR2 are SGHDT and YYEEEE. The CDR3 totals 14 residues. V was clipped by 4 bases and J by 5 bases, with 13 bases between them. CDR3: CASSGRGGNNEQFF. In nucleotides, the CDR3 is TGTGCCAGCAGCGGTAGGGGGGGCAACAATGAGCAGTTCTTC.

V usage is TRBV28 and J usage is TRBJ2-1; TRBD2 aligns across 7 bases. The CDR3 runs to 15 residues. Trimming removed 6 bases from V and 3 bases from J; junction bases left unmatched: 8. From germline, CDR1 is MDHEN and CDR2 SYDVKM. The CDR3 nucleotides read TGTGCCAGCAGCACCGTGGGGGGGGGCTACAATGAGCAGTTCTTC. It codes for CASSTVGGGYNEQFF.

The rearrangement links TRBV14 to TRBJ2-3; possible D gene TRBD2, 5 bases. Trimming took 0 bases from V and 6 from J, leaving 22 bases between them. Germline CDR1 reads SGHDN; CDR2 reads FVKESK. The CDR3 contains 18 residues. The CDR3 spells CASSQEGSGRERSDTQYF. The CDR3, as DNA: TGTGCCAGCAGCCAAGAAGGTTCGGGCCGGGAAAGGTCGGATACGCAGTATTTT.

The chain is built from TRBV7-7 and TRBJ2-2, with a weak D call TRBD1 (5 bases). The CDR3 has 14 amino acids. The germline V and J ends were trimmed by 1 base and 3 bases, with 6 bases remaining between them. The germline V gene has CDR1 SSHAT and CDR2 FNYEAQ (reference sequence). Here the CDR3 DNA reads TGTGCCAGCAGCTTAGTCAGGGACACCGGGGAGCTGTTTTTT. It codes for CASSLVRDTGELFF.

This chain joins TRBV6-7 and TRBJ2-1; a weak D match, TRBD2 (5 bases). TRBV6-7 carries the ORF label, with uncertain function. Trimming shortened V by 2 bases and J by 10 bases, and 21 bases separated the two germline ends. This CDR3 is 16 amino acids long. The CDR3 loop is CASSYPFPSSFKEQFF. DNA for the CDR3: TGTGCCAGCAGTTACCCATTCCCCTCTAGCTTCAAAGAGCAGTTCTTC.

The chain carries TRBV6-1 and TRBJ1-4, with D unclear. This CDR3 is built from 13 residues. The germline V and J ends were trimmed by 2 bases and 3 bases, with 4 bases remaining between them. Germline-derived CDR1 and CDR2 are MNHNS and SASEGT. The DNA of the CDR3 is TGTGCCAGCAGTGAACACTCTAATGAAAAACTGTTTTTT. This codes for CASSEHSNEKLFF.

The chain recombines TRBV28 with TRBJ1-1; no clear D gene. The CDR3 is 13 residues long. V lost 3 bases, J lost 11 bases, and 16 bases lay in between. Germline V lookup: CDR1 MDHEN, CDR2 SYDVKM. The DNA of the CDR3 is TGTGCCAGCAGTTTGCCCGTCGGCGGTGGTGCTTTCTTT. This sequence encodes CASSLPVGGGAFF.

CDR3 residues: CASSPQAGKETLYEQYF. The CDR3 DNA sequence: TGTGCCAGCAGCCCCCAGGCAGGGAAGGAAACCCTCTACGAGCAGTACTTC. This rearrangement joins TRBV9 to TRBJ2-7; a weak D match, TRBD1 (5 bases). This CDR3 is 17 amino acids long. Germline V gives CDR1 SGDLS, CDR2 YYNGEE. The V and J ends lost 4 bases and 3 bases respectively, with 23 bases between them.

The V gene is TRBV28, the J gene TRBJ2-7, with a possible D match to TRBD2 (5 bases). Trimming took off 4 bases at V and 4 bases at J, with 26 bases between the two ends. The germline V gene encodes CDR1 MDHEN and CDR2 SYDVKM. The CDR3 runs 18 residues. As DNA, the CDR3 is TGTGCCAGCAGTTGCGGGCCCTTCAAAGGGATCCTGTGGTACGAGCAGTACTTC. It is translated as CASSCGPFKGILWYEQYF.

This sequence joins TRBV9 and TRBJ2-1, with TRBD1 matching over 8 bases. CDR1 and CDR2 from the germline V gene are SGDLS and YYNGEE. Germline trimming cut 4 bases from V and 0 bases from J; bases unmatched to any gene: 6. The CDR3 length is 16 residues. The chain's CDR3 is CASSPRGQGSYNEQFF. In nucleotides, the CDR3 is TGTGCCAGCAGCCCCAGGGGGCAAGGCTCCTACAATGAGCAGTTCTTC.

V and J are TRBV27 and TRBJ2-7, with TRBD2 identical over 10 bases. The V and J ends lost 4 bases and 4 bases, in that order; junction bases with no gene match: 7. Germline V gene sequence: CDR1 MNHEY, CDR2 SMNVEV (reference sequence). The CDR3 contains 15 residues. Written as DNA, the CDR3 is TGTGCCAGCAGTTCCCCCCTAGCGGGAGTTTACGAGCAGTACTTC. Translating gives CASSSPLAGVYEQYF.

The rearrangement joins TRBV7-2 to TRBJ2-2; 8 positions agree with TRBD2. CDR1 and CDR2 from the germline V gene are SGHTA and FQGNSA. This CDR3 is 19 amino acids long. Trimming at V came to 5 bases and at J to 1 base, leaving 15 bases not matched to a gene. The CDR3 DNA follows: TGTGCCAGCAGCCCTAGAGGGTTGAGGACTAGCTTGAACACCGGGGAGCTGTTTTTT. It specifies CASSPRGLRTSLNTGELFF.

The rearrangement joins TRBV7-2 to TRBJ2-3; unclear D gene. V gave up 5 bases and J gave up 1 base, with 7 bases separating them. CDR1 and CDR2 (germline): SGHTA, FQGNSA. The CDR3 extends over 13 amino acids. The CDR3 spells CASSPERTDTQYF. The CDR3 DNA reads as TGTGCCAGCAGCCCTGAGCGCACAGATACGCAGTATTTT.

This clone was counted once. J is TRBJ2-3 and V is TRBV7-2; 12 bases fit TRBD1. V lost 5 bases and J lost 3; bases outside the gene matches: 6. This CDR3 contains 16 residues. Germline V gene sequence: CDR1 SGHTA, CDR2 FQGNSA. CDR3 protein: CASSPRDRGRTDTQYF. The CDR3 DNA is TGTGCCAGCAGCCCACGGGACAGGGGGCGTACAGATACGCAGTATTTT.

J is TRBJ1-4 and V is TRBV5-1; D uncertain. CDR1 is SGHRS, CDR2 YFSETQ, per germline. The ends were cut back, 3 bases at V and 0 bases at J, with 9 bases in the middle. The CDR3 consists of 15 residues. The CDR3 coding sequence is TGCGCCAGCAGCTCGCCCGGAGCAACTAATGAAAAACTGTTTTTT. It is translated as CASSSPGATNEKLFF.

This sequence joins TRBV4-1 and TRBJ1-1; D perhaps matches TRBD1 (5 bases). The CDR3 extends over 15 amino acids. V gave up 0 bases and J gave up 6 bases, with 14 bases separating them. Germline V gene data show CDR1 as MGHRA and CDR2 as YSYEKL. CDR3 loop: CASSQDRTLRPEAFF. CDR3 coding DNA: TGCGCCAGCAGCCAAGACCGGACACTTAGACCTGAAGCTTTCTTT.

The V and J genes are TRBV4-3 and TRBJ2-3; the D gene is possibly TRBD2 (6 bases). Germline-derived CDR1 and CDR2 are LGHNA and YSLEER. The ends were cut back, 2 bases at V and 0 bases at J, with 9 bases in the middle. The CDR3 is 15 amino acids. CDR3 nucleotides: TGCGCCAGCAGCCAAACTAGCCCTAGCACAGATACGCAGTATTTT. Translation gives CASSQTSPSTDTQYF.

The CDR3 nucleotides are TGTGCTAGTGGCCCGAAACCCGAGAGAGAGACCCAGTACTTC. Translation gives CASGPKPERETQYF. The rearrangement joins TRBV12-5 to TRBJ2-5; D is unresolved. Germline CDR1 LGHNT, CDR2 FRNRAP. CDR3 length: 14 residues. With 6 bases removed from V and 4 bases from J, the gap between germline ends came to 15 bases.

The chain employs TRBV28 and TRBJ2-7, with TRBD1 as a possible D gene (5 bases). Germline-derived CDR1 and CDR2 are MDHEN and SYDVKM. CDR3 length: 16 amino acids. Trimming removed 6 bases at V and 2 bases at J, with 20 bases between. In DNA, the CDR3 is TGTGCCAGCAGCCGACGCCCCGGACAACCTACCTACGAGCAGTACTTC. Translation gives CASSRRPGQPTYEQYF.

The chain has TRBV19 and TRBJ1-3; D unresolved. The CDR3 runs 15 residues. Per the germline V gene, CDR1 is LNHDA and CDR2 is SQIVND (reference sequence). The V gene lost 7 bases and the J gene lost 3 bases, with 16 bases spanning the gap. For the CDR3, the DNA is TGTGCCAGTAAAGGACTTACCAAAGGTGGAAACACCATATATTTT. This translates into CASKGLTKGGNTIYF.